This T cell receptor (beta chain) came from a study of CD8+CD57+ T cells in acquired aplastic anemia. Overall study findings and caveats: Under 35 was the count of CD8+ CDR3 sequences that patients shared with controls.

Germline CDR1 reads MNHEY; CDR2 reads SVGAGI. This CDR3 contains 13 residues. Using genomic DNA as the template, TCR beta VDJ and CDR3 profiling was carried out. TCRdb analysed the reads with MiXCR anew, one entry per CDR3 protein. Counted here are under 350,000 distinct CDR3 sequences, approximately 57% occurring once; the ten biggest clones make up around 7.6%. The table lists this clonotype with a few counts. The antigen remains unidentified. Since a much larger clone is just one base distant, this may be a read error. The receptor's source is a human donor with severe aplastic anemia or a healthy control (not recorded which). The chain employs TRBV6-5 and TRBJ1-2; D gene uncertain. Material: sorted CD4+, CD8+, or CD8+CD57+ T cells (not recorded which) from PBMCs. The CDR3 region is CANSYRQNYGYTF. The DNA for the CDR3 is TGTGCCAACAGTTACCGTCAGAACTATGGCTACACCTTC.